The 32 T cell receptor beta chains in this list originate from one sample, sequenced in a study of blood T cell repertoires in COVID-19. Libraries were prepared by immunoSEQ multiplex PCR; TCRdb keeps only in-frame clonotypes and omits some of them. The sample has roughly 250,000 clones; around 89% are singletons. The source material was peripheral blood. The receptors originated from a man under 40 with acute or convalescent COVID-19.

The chain combines TRBV21-1 with TRBJ1-2; the DNA was not used to check the table's D call, TRBD1. TRBV21-1 is noted as a pseudogene. The CDR3 runs to 20 residues. The CDR3: CASSLRRDSPSILANYGYTF. In DNA, the CDR3 is TGTGCCAGCAGCCTTAGGCGGGACAGCCCTTCCATCTTAGCTAACTATGGCTACACCTTC.

The chain combines TRBV5-1 with TRBJ2-7; TRBD2 matches at 12 bases. Looked up from germline, CDR1 is SGHRS and CDR2 is YFSETQ. This CDR3 has 15 residues. Germline trimming cut 4 bases from V and 2 bases from J; bases unmatched to any gene: 4. DNA of the CDR3: TGCGCCAGCAGCATGACTAGCGGGGGCCCCTACGAGCAGTACTTC. This sequence encodes CASSMTSGGPYEQYF.

This chain links TRBV4-1 with TRBJ1-1, with D possibly being TRBD1 (5 bases). The germline V gene encodes CDR1 MGHRA and CDR2 YSYEKL. The CDR3 runs 14 residues. Trimming left V 4 bases short and J 2 bases short, with 11 bases between. In nucleotides, the CDR3 is TGCGCCAGCAGCCCCCGACAGCAAAACACTGAAGCTTTCTTT. It is translated as CASSPRQQNTEAFF.

The J gene is TRBJ1-6, the V gene TRBV13, with D perhaps matching TRBD1 (6 bases). Germline V lookup: CDR1 PRHDT, CDR2 FYEKMQ (reference sequence). The length of the CDR3 is 16 residues. V was cut by 10 bases and J by 5 bases, with 21 bases left in between. The CDR3 reads CATRAGGGPHNSPLHF. The CDR3 DNA follows: TGTGCCACCCGGGCGGGAGGGGGGCCGCATAATTCACCCCTCCACTTT. The complete variable domain, with remaining parts taken from reference TRBV13 and TRBJ1-6, reads AAGVIQSPRHLIKEKRETATLKCYPIPRHDTVYWYQQGPGQDPQFLISFYEKMQSDKGSIPDRFSAQQFSDYHSELNMSSLELGDSALYFCATRAGGGPHNSPLHFGNGTRLTVT.

The rearrangement links TRBV27 to TRBJ2-6, with D hard to call. Germline assignment: CDR1 MNHEY and CDR2 SMNVEV (reference sequence). The CDR3 sequence is 13 residues long. V was pared by 5 bases and J by 4 bases, with 6 bases between. CDR3 sequence (DNA): TGTGCCAGCAGTCAGTACGGGGCCAACGTCCTGACTTTC. Translating it yields CASSQYGANVLTF.

This chain uses TRBV6-4 with TRBJ2-2, with TRBD1 identical over 7 bases. V dropped 4 bases and J dropped 0; count of bases not matched to a gene: 8. Germline CDR1 MRHNA, CDR2 SNTAGT. This CDR3 contains 17 residues. The CDR3 bases are TGTGCCAGCAGTGCCCCGGGACAGACTACGAACACCGGGGAGCTGTTTTTT. Translating gives CASSAPGQTTNTGELFF.

The rearrangement links TRBV7-2 to TRBJ2-7; 7 bases are shared with TRBD2. After removal of 6 bases from V and 4 bases from J, the junction contained 12 bases not matched to a gene. This CDR3 is 15 amino acids long. From germline, CDR1 is SGHTA and CDR2 FQGNSA. CDR3 nucleotides: TGTGCCAGCAGTTATGGGAGGGATATACGATACGAGCAGTACTTC. It yields the protein CASSYGRDIRYEQYF. Full variable domain (rest looked up from reference TRBV7-2 and TRBJ2-7): GAGVSQSPSNKVTEKGKDVELRCDPISGHTALYWYRQSLGQGLEFLIYFQGNSAPDKSGLPSDRFSAERTGGSVSTLTIQRTQQEDSAVYLCASSYGRDIRYEQYFGPGTRLTVT.

The V gene is TRBV5-4, the J gene TRBJ1-1; D is unresolved. The germline CDR1 and CDR2 sequences are SGHNT and YYREEE (reference sequence). There are 14 residues in the CDR3. The ends were cut back, 4 bases at V and 0 bases at J, with 10 bases in the middle. This CDR3 is CASSQTEVNTEAFF. Here the CDR3 DNA reads TGTGCCAGCAGCCAAACGGAGGTGAACACTGAAGCTTTCTTT.

This sequence joins TRBV3-1 (or the pseudogene TRBV3-2) and TRBJ2-7; weak D call: TRBD2 (5 bases). With 4 bases removed from V and 7 bases from J, the gap between germline ends came to 17 bases. The CDR3 runs 14 residues. Germline lookup yields CDR1 LGHDT and CDR2 YNNKEL (reference sequence). CDR3 nucleotides: TGTGCCAGCAGCCGCTCAAGTGAGGGAAGAGAGCAGTACTTC. The encoded protein is CASSRSSEGREQYF.

The CDR3 sequence is CASSRTAAGDPLHF. The DNA for the CDR3 is TGTGCCAGCAGCCGGACAGCGGCGGGGGATCCCCTCCACTTT. The chain links TRBV7-9 to TRBJ1-6; D possibly corresponds to TRBD1 (6 bases). CDR3 length: 14 residues. V gave up 5 bases and J gave up 13 bases, with 18 bases separating them. The V gene's germline CDR1 is SEHNR and CDR2 FQNEAQ (reference sequence). Combining the CDR3 with reference TRBV7-9 and TRBJ1-6 gives the whole variable domain DTGVSQNPRHKITKRGQNVTFRCDPISEHNRLYWYRQTLGQGPEFLTYFQNEAQLEKSRLLSDRFSAERPKGSFSTLEIQRTEQGDSAMYLCASSRTAAGDPLHFGNGTRLTVT.

In this sample, this clone turned up once. The chain employs TRBV5-1 and TRBJ1-4; TRBD1 matches 10 bases. The CDR3 has 14 residues. After removal of 4 bases from V and 7 bases from J, the junction contained 4 bases not matched to a gene. The germline gives CDR1 SGHRS, CDR2 YFSETQ. The CDR3 sequence: CASSRQGASEKLFF. Written as DNA, the CDR3 is TGCGCCAGCAGCAGACAGGGGGCTAGTGAAAAACTGTTTTTT. Supplemented by reference TRBV5-1 and TRBJ1-4, the full variable domain reads KAGVTQTPRYLIKTRGQQVTLSCSPISGHRSVSWYQQTPGQGLQFLFEYFSETQRNKGNFPGRFSGRQFSNSRSEMNVSTLELGDSALYLCASSRQGASEKLFFGSGTQLSVL.

DNA for the CDR3: TGCACCGCATGGTCGGGTTTCGGAAACACCATATATTTT. Protein: CTAWSGFGNTIYF. This chain links TRBV29-1 with TRBJ1-3; D ambiguous. CDR1 and CDR2 (germline): SQVTM, ANQGSEA. The CDR3 runs to 13 residues.

The sample holds one count of this clone. V usage is TRBV6-5 and J usage is TRBJ1-1; 7 positions agree with TRBD1. J lost 5 bases, V lost 2 bases, and 5 bases had no gene match. CDR3 length: 14 amino acids. Germline CDR1 MNHEY, CDR2 SVGAGI. This CDR3 reads CASSYPDRVTEAFF. Written as DNA, the CDR3 is TGTGCCAGCAGTTACCCCGACAGGGTTACTGAAGCTTTCTTT.

This sequence joins TRBV19 and TRBJ2-3, with D perhaps matching TRBD1 (5 bases). V was pared by 3 bases and J by 1 base, with 14 bases between. Germline CDR1 is LNHDA and CDR2 is SQIVND (reference sequence). This CDR3 is 16 amino acids long. The CDR3 region has the DNA TGTGCCAGTAGTATTAGGTGGGGCATCGGCACAGATACGCAGTATTTT. It encodes CASSIRWGIGTDTQYF.

The chain is built from TRBV6-1 and TRBJ1-5; 8 bases are shared with TRBD1. V shed 2 bases, J shed 4 bases, and the junction held 4 bases outside the gene matches. Germline CDR1 MNHNS, CDR2 SASEGT. This CDR3 contains 15 residues. For the CDR3, the DNA is TGTGCCAGCAGTGAACTGGACAGGGTTAATCAGCCCCAGCATTTT. It translates to CASSELDRVNQPQHF.

The chain is built from TRBV5-1 and TRBJ1-2; TRBD1 aligns across 9 bases. V lost 3 bases and J lost 5; bases outside the gene matches: 5. The CDR3 consists of 14 residues. Per germline, CDR1 SGHRS and CDR2 YFSETQ. CDR3 region: CASSSEGTGYGYTF. The CDR3 DNA reads TGCGCCAGCAGCTCGGAAGGGACAGGGTATGGCTACACCTTC.

The V and J genes are TRBV19 and TRBJ2-7; the match to TRBD1 covers 9 bases. Germline loops: CDR1 LNHDA, CDR2 SQIVND (reference sequence). The CDR3 is made up of 16 amino acids. The trim removed 0 bases at V and 5 bases at J, leaving 8 bases unmatched. The CDR3 here is CASSIDHRRDRDEQYF. DNA for the CDR3: TGTGCCAGTAGTATAGACCATCGCCGGGACAGGGACGAGCAGTACTTC.

The rearrangement links TRBV4-1 to TRBJ1-4; no clear D. Germline V gene data show CDR1 as MGHRA and CDR2 as YSYEKL. Trimming took off 2 bases at V and 7 bases at J, with 8 bases between the two ends. The CDR3 extends over 13 amino acids. In nucleotides, the CDR3 is TGCGCCAGCAGCCAATACTGGGCTGAAAAACTGTTTTTT. This codes for CASSQYWAEKLFF.

The V gene is TRBV7-8, the J gene TRBJ1-5; D is ambiguous. V was trimmed by 5 bases and J by 12 bases, leaving 14 bases between them. Per the germline V gene, CDR1 is SGHVS and CDR2 is FQNEAQ. The CDR3 has 12 residues. Here the CDR3 reads CASSPSTGGQHF. The DNA for the CDR3 is TGTGCCAGCAGCCCGAGTACGGGAGGCCAGCATTTT.

The chain joins TRBV5-1 to TRBJ2-1; 8 bases line up with TRBD2. CDR1 is SGHRS and CDR2 is YFSETQ in the germline V gene. Trimming took 5 bases from V and 0 from J; bases not matched to a gene: 4. The CDR3 sequence is 15 residues long. The CDR3 loop reads CASRLSGSSYNEQFF. The DNA of the CDR3 is TGCGCCAGCAGGTTAAGCGGGAGCTCCTACAATGAGCAGTTCTTC.

This clone appeared a few times. The chain carries TRBV27 and TRBJ2-3, with 7 bases that match TRBD2. The CDR3 is 14 amino acids. Per the germline V gene, CDR1 is MNHEY and CDR2 is SMNVEV (reference sequence). V trimming: 3 bases; J trimming: 5 bases; junction bases outside the gene matches: 5. The CDR3: CASSFRRELDTQYF. The CDR3 DNA is TGTGCCAGCAGTTTTCGGCGGGAGTTAGATACGCAGTATTTT.

The rearrangement links TRBV6-2 or TRBV6-3 to TRBJ2-7, with 7 bases fitting TRBD2. Germline V CDR1 and CDR2: MNHEY, SVGEGT. V trimming: 0 bases; J trimming: 3 bases; junction bases outside the gene matches: 5. The CDR3 runs 15 residues. CDR3 sequence reads: CASSYSASGNYEQYF. The DNA for the CDR3 is TGTGCCAGCAGTTACTCGGCTAGCGGCAACTACGAGCAGTACTTC.

The V and J genes are TRBV11-1 and TRBJ2-1; 7 bases match TRBD1. The CDR3 contains 15 residues. Germline assignment: CDR1 SGHAT and CDR2 FQDESV (reference sequence). With V trimmed by 5 bases and J by 2 bases, 6 bases remained unmatched. DNA of the CDR3: TGTGCCAGCAGCCCCCGGGACAGCACCTACAATGAGCAGTTCTTC. It yields the protein CASSPRDSTYNEQFF.

This chain uses TRBV7-3 with TRBJ2-1, with 12 bases that match TRBD2. Germline V gene sequence: CDR1 SGHTA, CDR2 FQGTGA. The CDR3 is 15 amino acids. V shed 5 bases and J 5 bases; nucleotides not matched to a gene: 4. CDR3 sequence: CASSAGLAGNNEQFF. The CDR3 coding sequence is TGTGCCAGCAGCGCTGGACTAGCGGGAAACAATGAGCAGTTCTTC.

This clone appeared a single time. The rearrangement links TRBV10-3 to TRBJ2-7, with 8 bases lining up with TRBD1. The germline V gene has CDR1 ENHRY and CDR2 SYGVKD. The CDR3 has 14 residues. Losses at the gene ends were 6 bases for V and 6 bases for J; bases not matched to a gene: 10. The chain's CDR3 is CAISTGTGGIEQYF. The CDR3 nucleotides read TGTGCCATCAGCACCGGGACAGGAGGGATCGAGCAGTACTTC.

The chain combines TRBV4-1 with TRBJ2-7; 10 bases are a match to TRBD2. The CDR3 extends over 15 amino acids. Germline values: CDR1 MGHRA, CDR2 YSYEKL. After removal of 6 bases from V and 3 bases from J, the junction contained 8 bases not matched to a gene. The CDR3 here is CASRESGTSDYEQYF. CDR3 nucleotides: TGCGCCAGCAGGGAATCGGGGACTAGCGACTACGAGCAGTACTTC.

The V and J genes are TRBV3-1 (or the pseudogene TRBV3-2) and TRBJ2-7; 11 nucleotides align to TRBD2. This CDR3 comprises 15 residues. The J segment lost 0 bases and the V segment lost 4 bases, leaving 2 bases of the junction unmatched. Looked up from germline, CDR1 is LGHDT and CDR2 is YNNKEL (reference sequence). The CDR3 sequence is CASSLAGGSSYEQYF. CDR3 DNA: TGTGCCAGCAGCCTAGCGGGGGGGAGCTCCTACGAGCAGTACTTC.

The chain uses TRBV25-1 and TRBJ2-7; TRBD2 is a possible D gene (7 bases). CDR1 is MGHDK and CDR2 is SYGVNS in the germline V gene. This CDR3 region has 15 residues. The V and J ends lost 1 base and 4 bases respectively, with 14 bases between them. The CDR3 region is CASSEFSGGSYEQYF. The CDR3, as DNA: TGTGCCAGCAGTGAATTCTCGGGGGGCTCGTACGAGCAGTACTTC.

The chain employs TRBV6-5 and TRBJ1-2; D is uncertain. Germline V gene sequence: CDR1 MNHEY, CDR2 SVGAGI. Between the trimmed V and J ends, which lost 7 bases and 3 bases, there was a span of 15 bases. The CDR3 runs to 14 residues. CDR3 region: CASTLRGSDYGYTF. CDR3 bases: TGTGCCAGCACTCTTCGAGGGTCGGACTATGGCTACACCTTC.

This clone is a singleton in its sample. The gene calls are TRBV28 and TRBJ1-6; TRBD1 agrees at 9 bases. Germline-derived CDR1 and CDR2 are MDHEN and SYDVKM. V shed 6 bases and J 6 bases; nucleotides not matched to a gene: 3. The CDR3 has 14 amino acids. The CDR3 nucleotides read TGTGCCAGCAGGACAGGGGGAATTAATTCACCCCTCCACTTT. This gives the protein CASRTGGINSPLHF.

The chain employs TRBV9 and TRBJ2-1; D not resolved. Germline V gene data show CDR1 as SGDLS and CDR2 as YYNGEE. Trimming cost V 2 bases and J 8 bases, with 11 bases left between them. The CDR3 length is 13 residues. The CDR3 loop is CASSVTVGDEQFF. CDR3 DNA sequence: TGTGCCAGCAGCGTCACAGTGGGCGATGAGCAGTTCTTC.

V usage is TRBV10-3 and J usage is TRBJ1-2; 8 bases line up with TRBD1. With V trimmed by 4 bases and J by 0 bases, 4 bases remained unmatched. Germline-derived CDR1 and CDR2 are ENHRY and SYGVKD. The CDR3 loop spans 15 amino acids. CDR3 amino acids: CAISGGDRSNYGYTF. The CDR3 region has the DNA TGTGCCATCAGTGGGGGGGACAGGTCTAACTATGGCTACACCTTC.